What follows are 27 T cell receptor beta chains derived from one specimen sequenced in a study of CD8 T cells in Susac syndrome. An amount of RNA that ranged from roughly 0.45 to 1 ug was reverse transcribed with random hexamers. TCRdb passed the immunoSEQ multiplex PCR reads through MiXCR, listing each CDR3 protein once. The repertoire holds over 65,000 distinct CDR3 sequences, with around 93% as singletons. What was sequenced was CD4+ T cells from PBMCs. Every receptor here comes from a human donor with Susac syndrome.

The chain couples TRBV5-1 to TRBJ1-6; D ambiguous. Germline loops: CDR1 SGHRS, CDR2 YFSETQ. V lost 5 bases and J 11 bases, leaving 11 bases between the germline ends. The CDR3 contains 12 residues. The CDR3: CASREGAAPLHF. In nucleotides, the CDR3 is TGCGCCAGCAGGGAGGGAGCGGCACCCCTCCACTTT.

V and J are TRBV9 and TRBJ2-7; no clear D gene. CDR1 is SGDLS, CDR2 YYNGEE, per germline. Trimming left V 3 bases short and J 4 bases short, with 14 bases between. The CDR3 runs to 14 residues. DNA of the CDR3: TGTGCCAGCAGCGCGGCCTATGACGCTTACGAGCAGTACTTC. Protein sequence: CASSAAYDAYEQYF.

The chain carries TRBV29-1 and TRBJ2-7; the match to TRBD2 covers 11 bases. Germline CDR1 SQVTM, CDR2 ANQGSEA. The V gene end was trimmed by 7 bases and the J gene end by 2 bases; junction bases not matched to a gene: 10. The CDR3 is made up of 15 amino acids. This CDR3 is CSGYGTSGSPYEQYF. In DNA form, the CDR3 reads TGCAGCGGGTACGGGACTAGCGGTTCCCCCTACGAGCAGTACTTC.

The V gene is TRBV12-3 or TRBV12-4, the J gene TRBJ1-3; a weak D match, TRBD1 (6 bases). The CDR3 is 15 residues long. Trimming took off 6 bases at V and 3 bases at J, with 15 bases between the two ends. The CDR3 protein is CASSPTGSFGNTIYF. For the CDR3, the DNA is TGTGCCAGCAGCCCCACAGGGTCTTTTGGAAACACCATATATTTT.

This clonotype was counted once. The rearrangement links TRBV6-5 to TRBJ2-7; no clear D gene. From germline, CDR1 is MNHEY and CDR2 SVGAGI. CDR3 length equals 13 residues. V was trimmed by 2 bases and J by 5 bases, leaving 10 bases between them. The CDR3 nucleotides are TGTGCCAGCAGTTACCTTACTAAGAACGAGCAGTACTTC. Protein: CASSYLTKNEQYF.

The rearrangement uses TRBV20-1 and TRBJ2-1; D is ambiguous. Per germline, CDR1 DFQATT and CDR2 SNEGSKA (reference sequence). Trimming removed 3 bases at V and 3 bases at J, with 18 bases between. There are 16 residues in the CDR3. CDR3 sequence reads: CSASDQGSHYYNEQFF. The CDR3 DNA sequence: TGCAGTGCTAGTGATCAAGGGTCTCATTACTACAATGAGCAGTTCTTC.

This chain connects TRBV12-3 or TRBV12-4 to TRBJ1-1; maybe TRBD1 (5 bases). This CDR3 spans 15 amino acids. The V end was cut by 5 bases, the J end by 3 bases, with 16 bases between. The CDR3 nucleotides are TGTGCCAGCAGTCGGGACGGGGGGTCATACACTGAAGCTTTCTTT. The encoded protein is CASSRDGGSYTEAFF.

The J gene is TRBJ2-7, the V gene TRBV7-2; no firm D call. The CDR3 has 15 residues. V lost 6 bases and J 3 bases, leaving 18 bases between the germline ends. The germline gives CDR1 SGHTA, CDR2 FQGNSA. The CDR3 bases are TGTGCCAGCAGGGATCAACCGGTTGCGAGCTACGAGCAGTACTTC. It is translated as CASRDQPVASYEQYF. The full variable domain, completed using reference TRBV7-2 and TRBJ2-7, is GAGVSQSPSNKVTEKGKDVELRCDPISGHTALYWYRQSLGQGLEFLIYFQGNSAPDKSGLPSDRFSAERTGGSVSTLTIQRTQQEDSAVYLCASRDQPVASYEQYFGPGTRLTVT.

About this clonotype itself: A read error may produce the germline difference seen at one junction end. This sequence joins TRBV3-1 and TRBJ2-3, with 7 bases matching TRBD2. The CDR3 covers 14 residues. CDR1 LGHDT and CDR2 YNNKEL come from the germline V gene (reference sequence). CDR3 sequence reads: CASSQAGRTDTQYF. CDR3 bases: TGTGCCAGCAGTCAAGCGGGACGGACAGATACGCAGTATTTT.

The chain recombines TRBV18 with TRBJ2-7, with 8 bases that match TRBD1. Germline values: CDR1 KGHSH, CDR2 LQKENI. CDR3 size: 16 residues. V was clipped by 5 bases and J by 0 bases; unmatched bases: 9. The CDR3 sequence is CASSSQGAATSYEQYF. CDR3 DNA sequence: TGTGCCAGCTCATCCCAGGGGGCCGCGACCTCCTACGAGCAGTACTTC.

CDR3 coding DNA: TGTGCCAGCAGCCCAGCACGGGCTAGCGGGACGGAGACCCAGTACTTC. Its protein is CASSPARASGTETQYF. This rearrangement joins TRBV7-2 to TRBJ2-5; 9 bases map to TRBD2. CDR1 is SGHTA, CDR2 FQGNSA, per germline. This CDR3 contains 16 residues. V shed 5 bases, J shed 5 bases, and the junction held 12 bases outside the gene matches.

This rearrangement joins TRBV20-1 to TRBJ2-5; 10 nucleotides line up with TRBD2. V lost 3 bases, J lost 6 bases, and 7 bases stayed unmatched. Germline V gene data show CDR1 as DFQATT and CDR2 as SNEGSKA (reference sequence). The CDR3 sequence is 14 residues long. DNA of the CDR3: TGCAGTGCTAGGGAGCGGGGGGGCATCCAGACCCAGTACTTC. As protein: CSARERGGIQTQYF.

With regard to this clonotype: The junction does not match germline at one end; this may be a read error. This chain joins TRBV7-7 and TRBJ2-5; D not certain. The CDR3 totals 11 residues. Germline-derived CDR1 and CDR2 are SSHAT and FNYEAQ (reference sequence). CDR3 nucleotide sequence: TGTGCTAGCAGCTCAGAAGAGACCCAGTACTTC. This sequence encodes CASSSEETQYF.

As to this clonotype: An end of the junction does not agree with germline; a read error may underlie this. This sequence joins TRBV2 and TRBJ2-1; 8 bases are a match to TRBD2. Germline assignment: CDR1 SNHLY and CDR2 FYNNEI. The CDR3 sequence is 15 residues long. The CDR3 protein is CASSGMRGVYIEQFF. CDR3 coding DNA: TGTGCCAGCAGTGGAATGCGGGGGGTGTACATTGAGCAGTTCTTC. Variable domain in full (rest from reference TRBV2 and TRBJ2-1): EPEVTQTPSHQVTQMGQEVILRCVPISNHLYFYWYRQILGQKVEFLVSFYNNEISEKSEIFDDQFSVERPDGSNFTLKIRSTKLEDSAMYFCASSGMRGVYIEQFFGPGTRLTVL.

The DNA of the CDR3 is TGTGCCAGCAAGGTCGCGCCAGGGAACTATGGCTACACCTTC. This sequence encodes CASKVAPGNYGYTF. The chain employs TRBV28 and TRBJ1-2; a possible D gene is TRBD1 (5 bases). Between the trimmed V and J ends, which lost 7 bases and 2 bases, there was a span of 14 bases. Germline values: CDR1 MDHEN, CDR2 SYDVKM. This CDR3 contains 14 residues.

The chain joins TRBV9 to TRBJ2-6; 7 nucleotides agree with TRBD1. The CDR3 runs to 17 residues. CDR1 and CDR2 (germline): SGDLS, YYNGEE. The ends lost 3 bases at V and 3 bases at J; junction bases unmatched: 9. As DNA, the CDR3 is TGTGCCAGCAGCGCCCGGACAGGTGGTCGTGGGGCCAACGTCCTGACTTTC. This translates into CASSARTGGRGANVLTF.

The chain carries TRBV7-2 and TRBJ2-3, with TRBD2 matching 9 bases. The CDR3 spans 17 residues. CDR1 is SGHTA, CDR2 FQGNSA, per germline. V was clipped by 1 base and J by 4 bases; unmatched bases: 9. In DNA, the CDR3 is TGTGCCAGCAGCTTAGGAAGCGGGAGGCCGAATGCAGATACGCAGTATTTT. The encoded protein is CASSLGSGRPNADTQYF. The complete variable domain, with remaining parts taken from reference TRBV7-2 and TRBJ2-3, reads GAGVSQSPSNKVTEKGKDVELRCDPISGHTALYWYRQSLGQGLEFLIYFQGNSAPDKSGLPSDRFSAERTGGSVSTLTIQRTQQEDSAVYLCASSLGSGRPNADTQYFGPGTRLTVL.

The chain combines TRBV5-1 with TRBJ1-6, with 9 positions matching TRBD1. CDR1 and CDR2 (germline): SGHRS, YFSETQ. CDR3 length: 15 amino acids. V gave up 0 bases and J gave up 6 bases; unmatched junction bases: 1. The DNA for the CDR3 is TGCGCCAGCAGCTTGGAGACAGGGGGTAATTCACCCCTCCACTTT. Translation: CASSLETGGNSPLHF.

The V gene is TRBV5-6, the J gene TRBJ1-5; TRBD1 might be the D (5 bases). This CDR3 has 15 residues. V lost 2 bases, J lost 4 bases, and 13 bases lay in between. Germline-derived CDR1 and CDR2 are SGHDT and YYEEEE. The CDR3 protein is CASSFSGRGNQPQHF. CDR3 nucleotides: TGTGCCAGCAGCTTTTCGGGGAGGGGAAATCAGCCCCAGCATTTT. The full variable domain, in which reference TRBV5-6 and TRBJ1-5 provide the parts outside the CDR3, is DAGVTQSPTHLIKTRGQQVTLRCSPKSGHDTVSWYQQALGQGPQFIFQYYEEEERQRGNFPDRFSGHQFPNYSSELNVNALLLGDSALYLCASSFSGRGNQPQHFGDGTRLSIL.

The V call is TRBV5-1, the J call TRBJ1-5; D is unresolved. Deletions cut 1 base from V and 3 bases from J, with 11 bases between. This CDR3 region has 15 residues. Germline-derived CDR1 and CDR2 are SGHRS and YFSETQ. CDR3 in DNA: TGCGCCAGCAGCTTGAGTGCCGCGAACAATCAGCCCCAGCATTTT. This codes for CASSLSAANNQPQHF.

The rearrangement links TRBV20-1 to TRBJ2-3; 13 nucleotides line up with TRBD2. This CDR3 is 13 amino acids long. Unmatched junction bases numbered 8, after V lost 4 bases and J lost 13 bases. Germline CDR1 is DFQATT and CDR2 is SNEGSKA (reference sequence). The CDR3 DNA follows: TGCAGTGCTACCGAGCCCGGGACTAGCGGGGAGTATTTT. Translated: CSATEPGTSGEYF.

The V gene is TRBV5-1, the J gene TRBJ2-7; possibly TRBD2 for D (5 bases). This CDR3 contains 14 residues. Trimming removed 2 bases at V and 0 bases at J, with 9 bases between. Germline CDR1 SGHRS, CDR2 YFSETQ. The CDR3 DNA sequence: TGCGCCAGCAGCTTCCGGGAACTCTCCTACGAGCAGTACTTC. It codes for CASSFRELSYEQYF. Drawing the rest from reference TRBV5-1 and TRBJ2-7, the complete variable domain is KAGVTQTPRYLIKTRGQQVTLSCSPISGHRSVSWYQQTPGQGLQFLFEYFSETQRNKGNFPGRFSGRQFSNSRSEMNVSTLELGDSALYLCASSFRELSYEQYFGPGTRLTVT.

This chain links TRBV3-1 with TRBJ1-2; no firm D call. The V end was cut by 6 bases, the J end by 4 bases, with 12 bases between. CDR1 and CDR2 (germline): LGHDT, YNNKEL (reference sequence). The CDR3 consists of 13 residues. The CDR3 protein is CASSPGLFYGYTF. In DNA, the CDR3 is TGTGCCAGCAGTCCTGGACTATTCTATGGCTACACCTTC.

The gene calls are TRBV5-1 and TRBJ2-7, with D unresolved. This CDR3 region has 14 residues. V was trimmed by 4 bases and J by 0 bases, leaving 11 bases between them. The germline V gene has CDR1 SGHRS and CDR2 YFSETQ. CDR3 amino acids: CASSGSTVSYEQYF. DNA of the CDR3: TGCGCCAGCAGCGGATCGACTGTCTCCTACGAGCAGTACTTC.

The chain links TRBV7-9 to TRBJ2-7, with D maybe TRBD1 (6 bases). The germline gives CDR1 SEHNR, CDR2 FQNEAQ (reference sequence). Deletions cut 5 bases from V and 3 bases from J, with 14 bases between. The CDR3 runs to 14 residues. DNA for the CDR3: TGTGCCAGCAGCCTATCAACAGGGATCTACGAGCAGTACTTC. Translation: CASSLSTGIYEQYF.

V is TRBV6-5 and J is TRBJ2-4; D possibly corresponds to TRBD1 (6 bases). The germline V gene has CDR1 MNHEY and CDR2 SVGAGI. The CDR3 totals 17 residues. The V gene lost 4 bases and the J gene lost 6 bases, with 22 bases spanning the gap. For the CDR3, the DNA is TGTGCCAGCAGTTCACGGGACACTCGGGGATACGGAAACATTCAGTACTTC. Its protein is CASSSRDTRGYGNIQYF.

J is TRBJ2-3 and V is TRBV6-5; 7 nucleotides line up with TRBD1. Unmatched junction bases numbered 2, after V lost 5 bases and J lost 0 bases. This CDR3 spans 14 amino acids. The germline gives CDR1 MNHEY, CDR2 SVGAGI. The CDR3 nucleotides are TGTGCCAGCAGTAGGACAGGTAGCACAGATACGCAGTATTTT. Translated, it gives CASSRTGSTDTQYF.